This entry is about one T cell receptor beta chain. What it binds is not known. This PCR relied on a set of 60 Vbeta primers and 13 Jbeta primers. Clones were sequenced by immunoSEQ multiplex PCR, and TCRdb holds only the in-frame ones, with some missing. The sample carries about 140,000 clones, around 81% recorded once. These data originate in a study of cytomegalovirus exposure and HLA in healthy donors. Study background: Roughly 86 million unique TCRs from HLA-typed donors made up an early data release. Whole-study results and caveats: Among TCR beta chains of equal frequency, HLA-associated ones were more clonally expanded in a later analysis.

There are 13 residues in the CDR3. Germline V gene lookup returns CDR1 MDHEN and CDR2 SYDVKM. J was trimmed by 1 base and V by 6 bases; bases with no gene match: 0. This TCR came from a man aged 40-55 years in good health and CMV-seropositive. The specimen sequenced was PBMCs. The rearrangement links TRBV28 to TRBJ1-1, with 9 bases identical to TRBD1. The CDR3 region has the DNA TGTGCCAGCAGGGACAGGGGGAACACTGAAGCTTTCTTT. As protein: CASRDRGNTEAFF.